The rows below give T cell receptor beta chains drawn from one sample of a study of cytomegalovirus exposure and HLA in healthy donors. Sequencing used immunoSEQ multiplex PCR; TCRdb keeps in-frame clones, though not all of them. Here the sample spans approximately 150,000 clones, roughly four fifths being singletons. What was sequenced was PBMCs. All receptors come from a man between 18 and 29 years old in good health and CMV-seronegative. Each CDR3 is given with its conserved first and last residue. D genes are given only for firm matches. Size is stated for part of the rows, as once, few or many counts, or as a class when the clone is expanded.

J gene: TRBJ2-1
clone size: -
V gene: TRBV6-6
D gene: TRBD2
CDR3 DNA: TGTGCCAGCAGTTACTCTGGGACTAGCGGGAGTAATGAGCAGTTCTTC
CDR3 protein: CASSYSGTSGSNEQFF

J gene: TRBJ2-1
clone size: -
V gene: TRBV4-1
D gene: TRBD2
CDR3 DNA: TGCGCCAGCAGGCAAAGACTAGCGGGAGAAATCAATGAGCAGTTCTTC
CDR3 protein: CASRQRLAGEINEQFF

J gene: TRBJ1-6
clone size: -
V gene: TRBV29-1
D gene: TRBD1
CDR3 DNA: TGCAGCAAGGGACAGGGGGATAATTCACCCCTCCACTTT
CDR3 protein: CSKGQGDNSPLHF

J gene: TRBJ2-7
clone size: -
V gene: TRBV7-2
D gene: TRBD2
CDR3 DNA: TGTGCCAGCAGCTTAGGGCTAGCGGGTATAGGATCCTACGAGCAGTACTTC
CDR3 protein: CASSLGLAGIGSYEQYF

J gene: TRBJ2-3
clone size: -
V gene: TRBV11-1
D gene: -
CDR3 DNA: TGTGCCAGCAGCTTAGATCCAGGTGGAACAGATACGCAGTATTTT
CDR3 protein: CASSLDPGGTDTQYF

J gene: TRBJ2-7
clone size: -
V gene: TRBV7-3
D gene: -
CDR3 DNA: TGTGCCAGCAGCCCCAGCGCAGGGCTGTTGGCCGAGCAGTACTTC
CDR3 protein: CASSPSAGLLAEQYF

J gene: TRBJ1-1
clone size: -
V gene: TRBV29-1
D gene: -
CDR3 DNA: TGCAGCGTTGGAGGTCGGGACACTGAAGCTTTCTTT
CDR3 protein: CSVGGRDTEAFF

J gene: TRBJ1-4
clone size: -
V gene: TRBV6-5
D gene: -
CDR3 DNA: TGTGCCAGCAGTCCTAGGTTTGCAACTAATGAAAAACTGTTTTTT
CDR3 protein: CASSPRFATNEKLFF

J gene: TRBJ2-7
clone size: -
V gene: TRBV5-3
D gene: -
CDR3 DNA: TGTGCCAGAAGCTTACCGGGACACTCAAACGAGCAGTACTTC
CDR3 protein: CARSLPGHSNEQYF

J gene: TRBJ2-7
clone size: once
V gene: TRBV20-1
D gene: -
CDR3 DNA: TGCAGTGCTTGTTCTCCTTACGAGCAGTACTTC
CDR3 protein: CSACSPYEQYF

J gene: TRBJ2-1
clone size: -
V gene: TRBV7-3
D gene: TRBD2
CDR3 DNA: TGTGCCAGCAGCGAGACTAGCGGGAGCCTTCAGGAGCAGTTCTTC
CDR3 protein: CASSETSGSLQEQFF

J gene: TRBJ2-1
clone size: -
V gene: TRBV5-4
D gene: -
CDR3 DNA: TGTGCCAGCAGCGCGCCTAGCCGGAATGAGCAGTTCTTC
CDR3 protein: CASSAPSRNEQFF

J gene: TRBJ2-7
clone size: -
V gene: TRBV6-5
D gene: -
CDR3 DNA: TGTGCCAGCAGTTCCCTTAGTGGGAGGACCTACGAGCAGTACTTC
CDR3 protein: CASSSLSGRTYEQYF

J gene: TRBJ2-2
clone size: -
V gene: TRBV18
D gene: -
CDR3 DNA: TGTGCCAGCTCACCTTGGGAGTCAGCGAACACCGGGGAGCTGTTTTTT
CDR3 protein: CASSPWESANTGELFF

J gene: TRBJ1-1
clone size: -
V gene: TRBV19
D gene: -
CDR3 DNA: TGTGCCAGTAGTATAGGCTACAACACTGAAGCTTTCTTT
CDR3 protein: CASSIGYNTEAFF

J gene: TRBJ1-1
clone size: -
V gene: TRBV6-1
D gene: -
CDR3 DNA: TGTGCCAGCAGAGAGAACTTTATGAACACTGAAGCTTTCTTT
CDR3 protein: CASRENFMNTEAFF

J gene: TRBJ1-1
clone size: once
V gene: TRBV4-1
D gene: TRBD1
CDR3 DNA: TGCGCCAGCAGCCAAGCCAAGGGGGCAGCTTTCTTT
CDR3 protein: CASSQAKGAAFF

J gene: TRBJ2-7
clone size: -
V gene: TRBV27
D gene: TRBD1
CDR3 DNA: TGTGCCAGCAGTTTTACAGGGGACGTATACGAGCAGTACTTC
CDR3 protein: CASSFTGDVYEQYF

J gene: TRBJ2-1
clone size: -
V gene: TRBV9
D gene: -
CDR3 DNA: TGTGCCAGCAGCGTCCAATATGGCCAAGATCAATACAATGAGCAGTTCTTC
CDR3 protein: CASSVQYGQDQYNEQFF

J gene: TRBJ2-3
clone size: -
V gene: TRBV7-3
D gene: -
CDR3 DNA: TGTGCCAGCAGCCCAAACAGGGCAGATACGCAGTATTTT
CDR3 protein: CASSPNRADTQYF

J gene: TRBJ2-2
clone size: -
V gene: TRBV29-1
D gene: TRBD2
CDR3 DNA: TGCAGCGCGACCTTTAGCGGGAGGGCGGGCACCGGGGAGCTGTTTTTT
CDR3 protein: CSATFSGRAGTGELFF

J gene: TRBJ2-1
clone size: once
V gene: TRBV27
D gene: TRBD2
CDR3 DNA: TGTGCCACCAAGCGGACTAGCTCCTACAATGAGCAGTTCTTC
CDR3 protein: CATKRTSSYNEQFF

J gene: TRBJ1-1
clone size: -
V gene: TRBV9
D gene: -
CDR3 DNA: TGTGCCAGCAGGTCCGGAGGCACTGAAGCTTTCTTT
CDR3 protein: CASRSGGTEAFF

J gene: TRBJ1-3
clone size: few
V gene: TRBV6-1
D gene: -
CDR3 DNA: TGTGCCAGCAGTGGCGTTAACACCATATATTTT
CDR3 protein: CASSGVNTIYF

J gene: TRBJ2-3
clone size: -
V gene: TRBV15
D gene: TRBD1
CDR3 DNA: TGTGCCACCAGCAGAGACCGACAGGGATCAGATACGCAGTATTTT
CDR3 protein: CATSRDRQGSDTQYF

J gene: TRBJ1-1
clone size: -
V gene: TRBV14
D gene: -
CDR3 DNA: TGTGCCAGCAGCCAAGGCCTCCTACGGGTCATGAACACTGAAGCTTTCTTT
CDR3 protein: CASSQGLLRVMNTEAFF

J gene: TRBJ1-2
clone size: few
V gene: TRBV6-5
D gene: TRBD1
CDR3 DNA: TGTGCCAGCAGTTACTCTGTAACAGGGGGCGCGAATGGCTACACCTTC
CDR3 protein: CASSYSVTGGANGYTF

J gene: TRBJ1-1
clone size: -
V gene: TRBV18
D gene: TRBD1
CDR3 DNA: TGTGCCAGCTCACGGACAGGGGAAAACACTGAAGCTTTCTTT
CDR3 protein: CASSRTGENTEAFF

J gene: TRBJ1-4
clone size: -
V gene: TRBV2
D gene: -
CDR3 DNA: TGTGCCAGCAGTCGGGGGGTAGGTGAAAAACTGTTTTTT
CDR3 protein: CASSRGVGEKLFF

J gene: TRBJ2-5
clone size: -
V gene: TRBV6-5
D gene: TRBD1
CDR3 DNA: TGTGCCAGCGGGTTGCCTCAGGGGGATCGGGAGACCCAGTACTTC
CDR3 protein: CASGLPQGDRETQYF

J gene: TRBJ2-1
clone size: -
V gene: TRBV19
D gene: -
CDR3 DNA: TGTGCCAGTAGCCCCGCGGCTAGCGAGATAAATGAGCAGTTCTTC
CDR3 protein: CASSPAASEINEQFF

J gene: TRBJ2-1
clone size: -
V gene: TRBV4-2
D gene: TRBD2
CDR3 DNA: TGTGCCAGCAGCCAACCGGGGGGACTACCGCGTTCGGAGCAGTTCTTC
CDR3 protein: CASSQPGGLPRSEQFF

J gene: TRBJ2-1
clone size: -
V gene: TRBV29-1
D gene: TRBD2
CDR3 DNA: TGCAGCGTTGGACTCTTAGCGGGGGGCTACAATGAGCAGTTCTTC
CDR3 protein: CSVGLLAGGYNEQFF

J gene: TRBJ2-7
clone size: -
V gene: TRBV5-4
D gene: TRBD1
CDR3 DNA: TGTGCCAGCAGCGTAAAGAACAGGGGGTCCTACGAGCAGTACTTC
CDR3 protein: CASSVKNRGSYEQYF

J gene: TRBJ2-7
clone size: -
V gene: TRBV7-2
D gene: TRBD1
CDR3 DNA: TGTGCCAGCAGTTCACAGGGGCCCGAGCAGTACTTC
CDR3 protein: CASSSQGPEQYF

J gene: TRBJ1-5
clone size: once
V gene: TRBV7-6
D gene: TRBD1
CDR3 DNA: TGTGCCAGCAGCTTGCAACCTCCGACAGGGAATAATCAGCCCCAGCATTTT
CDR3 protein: CASSLQPPTGNNQPQHF

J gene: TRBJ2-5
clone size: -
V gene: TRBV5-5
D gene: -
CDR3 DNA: TGTGCCAGCAGCTTGGACTTCTGGGAGACCCAGTACTTC
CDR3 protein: CASSLDFWETQYF

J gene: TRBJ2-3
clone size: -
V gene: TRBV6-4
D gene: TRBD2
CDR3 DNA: TGTGCCAGCGGGGGGGAGGATCCAGATACGCAGTATTTT
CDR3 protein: CASGGEDPDTQYF

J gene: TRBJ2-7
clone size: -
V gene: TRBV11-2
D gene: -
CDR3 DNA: TGTGCCAGCAGCCCAATCGTCGGTCTACAGACCTACGAGCAGTACTTC
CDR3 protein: CASSPIVGLQTYEQYF

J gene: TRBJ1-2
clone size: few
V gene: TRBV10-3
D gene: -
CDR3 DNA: TGTGCCATCAGTAACCCAGGGTCCCTAAACTATGGCTACACCTTC
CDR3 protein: CAISNPGSLNYGYTF

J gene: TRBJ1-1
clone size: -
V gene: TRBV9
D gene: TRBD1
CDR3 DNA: TGTGCCAGCAGCGGACAGGGGGCTCGCACTGAAGCTTTCTTT
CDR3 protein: CASSGQGARTEAFF

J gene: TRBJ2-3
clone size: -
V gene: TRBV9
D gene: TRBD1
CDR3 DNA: TGTGCCAGCAGCGTACGACAGGGGGCTGATACGCAGTATTTT
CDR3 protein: CASSVRQGADTQYF

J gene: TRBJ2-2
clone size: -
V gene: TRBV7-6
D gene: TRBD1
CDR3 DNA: TGTGCCAGCAGCGCCCCTGGGACAGCGAACACCGGGGAGCTGTTTTTT
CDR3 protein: CASSAPGTANTGELFF

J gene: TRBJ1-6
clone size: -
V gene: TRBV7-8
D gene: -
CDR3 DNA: TGTGCCAGCAGCAAGGAGGCCAAGAATTCACCCCTCCACTTT
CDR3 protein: CASSKEAKNSPLHF

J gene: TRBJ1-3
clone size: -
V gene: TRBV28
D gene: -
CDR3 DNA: TGTGCCAGCGGAGCCGACCGAACCGGAAACACCATATATTTT
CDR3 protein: CASGADRTGNTIYF

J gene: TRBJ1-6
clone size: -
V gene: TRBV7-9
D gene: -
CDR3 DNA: TGTGCCAGCAGCTTAGCATCCGGGACAACAGATTCACCCCTCCACTTT
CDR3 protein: CASSLASGTTDSPLHF

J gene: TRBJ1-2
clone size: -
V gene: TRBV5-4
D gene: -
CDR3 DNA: TGTGCCAGCAGCTTGAATTGGGCGAACTATGGCTACACCTTC
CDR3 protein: CASSLNWANYGYTF

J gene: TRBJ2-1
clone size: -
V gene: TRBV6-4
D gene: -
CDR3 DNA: TGTGCCAGCAGTGACGGGGAGTCCAATGAGCAGTTCTTC
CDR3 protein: CASSDGESNEQFF

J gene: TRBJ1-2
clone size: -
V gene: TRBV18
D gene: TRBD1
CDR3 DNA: TGTGCCAGCTCACCGTCGACAGGGGCTGATGGCTACACCTTC
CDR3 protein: CASSPSTGADGYTF

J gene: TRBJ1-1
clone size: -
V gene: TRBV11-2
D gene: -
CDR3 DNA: TGTGCCAGCAGCTTGTATCGACTCGCTGAAGCTTTCTTT
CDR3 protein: CASSLYRLAEAFF

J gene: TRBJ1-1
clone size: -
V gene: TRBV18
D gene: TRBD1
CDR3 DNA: TGTGCCAGCTCACCTCCCGGACAGGGTGGCACTGAAGCTTTCTTT
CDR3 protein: CASSPPGQGGTEAFF

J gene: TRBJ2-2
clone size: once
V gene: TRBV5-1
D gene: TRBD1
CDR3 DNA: TGCGCCACAAGACAGGGGGGGAACACCGGGGAGCTGTTTTTT
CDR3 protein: CATRQGGNTGELFF

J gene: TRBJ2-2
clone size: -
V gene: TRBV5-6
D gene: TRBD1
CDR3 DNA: TGTGCCAGCAGCTCTAGGGACAGTTCCACCGGGGAGCTGTTTTTT
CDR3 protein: CASSSRDSSTGELFF

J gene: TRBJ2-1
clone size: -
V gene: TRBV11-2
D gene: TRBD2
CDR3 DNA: TGTGCCAGCAGCTGGCGGGAGGGCGTCGTCAATGAGCAGTTCTTC
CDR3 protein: CASSWREGVVNEQFF

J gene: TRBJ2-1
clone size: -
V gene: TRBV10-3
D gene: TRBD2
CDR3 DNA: TGTGCCATCATGACTAGCGGTCTCACGGATGAGCAGTTCTTC
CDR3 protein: CAIMTSGLTDEQFF

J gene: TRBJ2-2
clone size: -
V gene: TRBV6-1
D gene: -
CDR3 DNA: TGTGCCAGCAGTCTACCCAGGGGAACCGGGGAGCTGTTTTTT
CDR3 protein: CASSLPRGTGELFF

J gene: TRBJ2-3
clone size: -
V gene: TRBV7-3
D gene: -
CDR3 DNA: TGTGCCAGCAGCATTAAACCTCCCCTAGCAGATACGCAGTATTTT
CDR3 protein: CASSIKPPLADTQYF

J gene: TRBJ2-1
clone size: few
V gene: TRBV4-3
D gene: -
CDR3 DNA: TGCGCCAGCAGCCAAGTGTGGCGAACAGGATCCTACAATGAGCAGTTCTTC
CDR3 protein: CASSQVWRTGSYNEQFF

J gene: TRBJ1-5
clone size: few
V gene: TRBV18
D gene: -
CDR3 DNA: TGTGCCAGCACGCCGAAACAGGGTAGCAATCAGCCCCAGCATTTT
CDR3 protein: CASTPKQGSNQPQHF

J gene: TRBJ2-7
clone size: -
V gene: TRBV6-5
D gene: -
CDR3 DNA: TGTGCCAGCAGTTACCCCGTAATGGAGCAGTACTTC
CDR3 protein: CASSYPVMEQYF